The rows below give T cell receptor beta chains drawn from one sample of a study of early T cells in non-severe SARS-CoV-2 infection. TCRdb itself ran the 5' RACE reads through MiXCR, one entry per CDR3 protein. The profile shows 30,000 to 45,000 distinct CDR3 sequences, around 5% of them singletons. Sample: whole blood. The receptor source for this set is an adult who was a healthcare worker with PCR-confirmed SARS-CoV-2 infection or an uninfected control (not recorded which). Each CDR3 is given with its conserved first and last residue. The D gene is left open where the match is weak. The listing skips clone size in some rows; elsewhere it reads once, few, many or a size class.

>TRBV5-1|TRBJ2-3|-|many|12
TGCGCCAGCAGCATTTCCACAGATACGCAGTATTTT
CASSISTDTQYF
>TRBV5-1|TRBJ2-3|TRBD2|many|18
TGCGCCAGCAGCTTCCGTCTCCCCAGCGGGGGAGGCACAGATACGCAGTATTTT
CASSFRLPSGGGTDTQYF
>TRBV20-1|TRBJ2-3|-|many|12
TGCAGTGCTCGGGGGAGCTCAGATACGCAGTATTTT
CSARGSSDTQYF
>TRBV19|TRBJ2-1|TRBD2|many|14
TGTGCCAGTAAGCGGGAGGGCTGGGCGGATGAGCAGTTCTTC
CASKREGWADEQFF
>TRBV24-1|TRBJ2-1|TRBD1|few|16
TGTGCCACCAGTGATCCCCGGACAGGGTCGCGTGGTGAGCAGTTCTTC
CATSDPRTGSRGEQFF
>TRBV12-3/TRBV12-4|TRBJ2-7|TRBD2|many|15
TGTGCCAGCAGCCGGACAACTGGGGGGGAATACGAGCAGTACTTC
CASSRTTGGEYEQYF
>TRBV4-1|TRBJ2-3|-|-|15
TGCGCCAGCAGCCAAGTTAGCGGATTCACAGATACGCAGTATTTT
CASSQVSGFTDTQYF
>TRBV15|TRBJ1-3|-|many|15
TGTGCCACCAGCAGAGATCGTGGGACTGGAAACACCATATATTTT
CATSRDRGTGNTIYF
>TRBV2|TRBJ2-2|TRBD2|-|14
TGTGCCAGCCAGGGACTAGCGGAAACCGGGGAGCTGTTTTTT
CASQGLAETGELFF
>TRBV7-3|TRBJ2-3|TRBD2|many|15
TGTGCCAGCAGCCGTAGCGGGGGGGTCACAGATACGCAGTATTTT
CASSRSGGVTDTQYF
>TRBV20-1|TRBJ1-5|TRBD1|-|17
TGCAGTGCTAGAGATTCCAGGGACAGGGGTTCGGGACAGCCCCAGCATTTT
CSARDSRDRGSGQPQHF
>TRBV4-1|TRBJ1-5|-|many|15
TGCGCCAGCAGCCAAGATGGGCTGGGTGATCAGCCCCAGCATTTT
CASSQDGLGDQPQHF
>TRBV6-2/TRBV6-3|TRBJ2-3|-|-|11
TGTGCCAGCAGTTCTCATATGGCGCAGTATTTT
CASSSHMAQYF
>TRBV29-1|TRBJ2-2|-|many|14
TGCAGCGTTTTTGGGGCCGGGGACACCGGGGAGCTGTTTTTT
CSVFGAGDTGELFF
>TRBV12-3/TRBV12-4|TRBJ2-6|-|many|15
TGTGCCAGCAGTGCCCGAATCTCTGGGGCCAACGTCCTGACTTTC
CASSARISGANVLTF
>TRBV29-1|TRBJ2-2|-|many|16
TGCAGCGTTCGGGCGGGGCCCCTGGTAAACACCGGGGAGCTGTTTTTT
CSVRAGPLVNTGELFF
>TRBV6-6|TRBJ2-1|-|few|14
TGTGCCAGCAGTTTGGCAGGGGCCTACAATGAGCAGTTCTTC
CASSLAGAYNEQFF
>TRBV10-3|TRBJ1-2|-|many|14
TGTGCCATCAGTGGAGGGGGAGTAGCTCGAAGCTACACCTTC
CAISGGGVARSYTF
>TRBV27|TRBJ1-2|-|many|18
TGTGCCAGCAGTTTATCGAGGGGGGCGCATCGTATAGGAGGTGGCTACACCTTC
CASSLSRGAHRIGGGYTF
>TRBV5-5|TRBJ2-3|-|-|14
TGTGCCAGCAGCTTGGTATCAGCAGGAGATACGCAGTATTTT
CASSLVSAGDTQYF
>TRBV27|TRBJ2-6|TRBD1|few|17
TGTGCCAGCAGTCAAGGACAGGGTTTCTCTGGGGCCAACGTCCTGACTTTC
CASSQGQGFSGANVLTF
>TRBV20-1|TRBJ2-7|TRBD2|many|14
TGCAGTGCACCAGGACTAGCGGGAGGGGACGAGCAGTACTTC
CSAPGLAGGDEQYF
>TRBV6-6|TRBJ2-3|-|many|16
TGTGCCAGCAGTTACTCGACGGGAGTCGGGGCAGATACGCAGTATTTT
CASSYSTGVGADTQYF
>TRBV19|TRBJ2-7|TRBD2|few|16
TGTGCCAGTAGGGGACTAGCGGGAGGGGACTCCTACGAGCAGTACTTC
CASRGLAGGDSYEQYF
>TRBV6-1|TRBJ1-1|-|-|14
TGTGCCAGCATCGAGGGGTCCTCATCAACTAAAGCTTTCTTT
CASIEGSSSTKAFF
>TRBV4-2|TRBJ2-1|-|many|15
TGTGCCAGCAGCCAGCCGGGGGACGCACACAATGAGCAGTTCTTC
CASSQPGDAHNEQFF
>TRBV12-3/TRBV12-4|TRBJ2-2|-|many|13
TGTGCCAGCAGTTTATGGGACACCGGGGAGCTGTTTTTT
CASSLWDTGELFF
>TRBV20-1|TRBJ2-1|TRBD2|many|15
TGCAGTGCTAGAGATGGCGGGAGGGCCTACAATGAGCAGTTCTTC
CSARDGGRAYNEQFF
>TRBV5-1|TRBJ2-1|TRBD2|many|15
TGCGCCAGCAGCTTTAGCGGGGGGGCCTACAATGAGCAGTTCTTC
CASSFSGGAYNEQFF
>TRBV4-3|TRBJ1-4|-|many|18
TGCGCCAGCAGCCAAGGAGCGAAAGGGGACCCGCCAAATGAAAAACTGTTTTTT
CASSQGAKGDPPNEKLFF
>TRBV5-6|TRBJ2-5|-|many|11
TGTGCCAGCAGTTTCGGAGAGACCCAGTACTTC
CASSFGETQYF
>TRBV25-1|TRBJ2-3|-|many|14
TGTGCCAGCTCAACGGGGGGCAAGACAGATACGCAGTATTTT
CASSTGGKTDTQYF